The present T cell receptor beta chain was sequenced within a study of blood T cell repertoires in COVID-19. Seattle patients were enrolled during active infection and followed longitudinally. Looked up from germline, CDR1 is ENHRY and CDR2 is SYGVKD. V lost 4 bases, J lost 4 bases, and 16 bases lay in between. The CDR3 totals 15 residues. Per the authors' pipeline: Amplification of reference gene primers was used by the study to estimate nucleated cell counts. The data were produced by immunoSEQ multiplex PCR, yet TCRdb's version contains in-frame clones alone and is incomplete. V, J and clone size are those of that table, while D and trimming were read from the DNA. This sample has some 190,000 clones; roughly 84% occur once, and the top ten carry 6.9%. Only one count was recorded for this clone.

This sequence joins TRBV10-3 and TRBJ2-5; a possible D gene is TRBD2 (6 bases). The sequenced sample consisted of peripheral blood. The source of this sequence is an elderly man with COVID-19, enrolled during active disease. The CDR3 protein is CAISALTGVVETQYF. The DNA for the CDR3 is TGTGCCATCAGTGCGCTAACGGGGGTGGTAGAGACCCAGTACTTC.